This T cell receptor beta chain was identified in a study of shared clonotypes between healthy human individuals. Germline V gene data show CDR1 as GTSNPN and CDR2 as SVGIG (reference sequence). The ends were cut back, 1 base at V and 5 bases at J, with 14 bases in the middle. This CDR3 has 14 amino acids. Some clones are missing from TCRdb's copy, which holds only in-frame ones; the method was immunoSEQ multiplex PCR. The data show about 1.5 million clones, 98% seen once. This rearrangement joins TRBV30 to TRBJ2-5; no clear D gene. This receptor was obtained from a young man in good health. Sequencing was performed on naive CD4+ T cells sorted from blood. Sample subset: CD45RA+ positively selected. The CDR3 sequence is CAWSDPRVGETQYF. The CDR3 coding sequence is TGTGCCTGGAGTGACCCCCGGGTTGGGGAGACCCAGTACTTC.